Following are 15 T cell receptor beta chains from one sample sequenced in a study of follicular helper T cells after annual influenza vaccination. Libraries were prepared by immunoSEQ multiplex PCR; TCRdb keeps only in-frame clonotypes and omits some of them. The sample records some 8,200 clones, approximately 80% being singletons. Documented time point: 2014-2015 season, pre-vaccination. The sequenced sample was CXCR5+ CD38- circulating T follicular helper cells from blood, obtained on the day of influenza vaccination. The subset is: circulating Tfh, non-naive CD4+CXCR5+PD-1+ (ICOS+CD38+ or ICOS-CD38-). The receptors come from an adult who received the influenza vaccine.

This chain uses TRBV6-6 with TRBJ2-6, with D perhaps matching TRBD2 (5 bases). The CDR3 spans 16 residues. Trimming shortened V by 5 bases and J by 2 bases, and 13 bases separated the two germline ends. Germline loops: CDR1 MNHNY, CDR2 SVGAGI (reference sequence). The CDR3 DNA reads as TGTGCCAGCAGTCGGTCGGGATCCACTGGGGCCAACGTCCTGACTTTC. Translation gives CASSRSGSTGANVLTF.

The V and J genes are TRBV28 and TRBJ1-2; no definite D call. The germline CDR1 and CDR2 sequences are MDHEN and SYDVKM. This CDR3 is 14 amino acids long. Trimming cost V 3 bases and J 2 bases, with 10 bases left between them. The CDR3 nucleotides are TGTGCCAGCAGTTTTGTAGGGCCGAACTATGGCTACACCTTC. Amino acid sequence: CASSFVGPNYGYTF.

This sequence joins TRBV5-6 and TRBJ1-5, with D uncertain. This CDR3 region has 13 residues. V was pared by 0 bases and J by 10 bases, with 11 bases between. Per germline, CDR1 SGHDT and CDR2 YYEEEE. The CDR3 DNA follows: TGTGCCAGCAGCTTGGGACCGCTGGGACCCCAGCATTTT. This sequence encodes CASSLGPLGPQHF. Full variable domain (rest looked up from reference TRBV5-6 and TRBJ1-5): DAGVTQSPTHLIKTRGQQVTLRCSPKSGHDTVSWYQQALGQGPQFIFQYYEEEERQRGNFPDRFSGHQFPNYSSELNVNALLLGDSALYLCASSLGPLGPQHFGDGTRLSIL.

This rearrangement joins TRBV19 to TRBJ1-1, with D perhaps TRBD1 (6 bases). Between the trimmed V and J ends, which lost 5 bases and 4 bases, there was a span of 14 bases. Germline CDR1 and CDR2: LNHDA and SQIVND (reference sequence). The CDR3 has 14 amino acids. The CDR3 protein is CASSVTGAATEAFF. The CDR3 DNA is TGTGCCAGTAGTGTGACAGGAGCGGCCACTGAAGCTTTCTTT.

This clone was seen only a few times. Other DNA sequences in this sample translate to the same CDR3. The chain's CDR3 is CASRHRDSYEQYF. CDR3 nucleotides: TGTGCCAGCAGACACCGAGACTCCTACGAGCAGTACTTC. J is TRBJ2-7 and V is TRBV6-5; D unresolved. CDR1 and CDR2 from the germline V gene are MNHEY and SVGAGI. Trimming left V 6 bases short and J 0 bases short, with 9 bases between. CDR3 length: 13 residues.

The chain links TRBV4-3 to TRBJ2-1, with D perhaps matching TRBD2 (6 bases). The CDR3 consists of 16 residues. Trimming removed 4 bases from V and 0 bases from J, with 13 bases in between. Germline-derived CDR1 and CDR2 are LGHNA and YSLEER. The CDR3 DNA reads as TGCGCCAGCAGCCCGCGGGGCACAAGCTCCTACAATGAGCAGTTCTTC. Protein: CASSPRGTSSYNEQFF.

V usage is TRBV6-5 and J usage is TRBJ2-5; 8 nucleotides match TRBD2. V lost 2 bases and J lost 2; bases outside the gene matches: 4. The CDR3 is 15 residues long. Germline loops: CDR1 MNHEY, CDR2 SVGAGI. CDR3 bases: TGTGCCAGCAGTTACAGCGGGGGCCGGCAAGAGACCCAGTACTTC. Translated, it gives CASSYSGGRQETQYF.

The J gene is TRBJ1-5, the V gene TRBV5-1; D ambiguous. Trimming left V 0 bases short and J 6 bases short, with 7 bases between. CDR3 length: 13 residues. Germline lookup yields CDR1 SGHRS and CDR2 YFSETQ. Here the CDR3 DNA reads TGCGCCAGCAGCTTGGGTACGGGTCAGCCCCAGCATTTT. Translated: CASSLGTGQPQHF.

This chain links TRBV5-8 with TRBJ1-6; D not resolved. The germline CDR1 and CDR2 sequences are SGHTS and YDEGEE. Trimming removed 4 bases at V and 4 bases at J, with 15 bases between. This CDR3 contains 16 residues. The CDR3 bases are TGTGCCAGCAGCCCACCCGGACCCGCTTATAATTCACCCCTCCACTTT. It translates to CASSPPGPAYNSPLHF.

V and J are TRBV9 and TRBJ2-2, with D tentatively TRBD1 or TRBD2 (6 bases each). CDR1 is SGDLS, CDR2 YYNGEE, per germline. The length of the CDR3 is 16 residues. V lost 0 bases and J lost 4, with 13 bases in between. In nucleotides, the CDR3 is TGTGCCAGCAGCGTAGATGGGGGGCTTAGCACCGGGGAGCTGTTTTTT. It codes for CASSVDGGLSTGELFF. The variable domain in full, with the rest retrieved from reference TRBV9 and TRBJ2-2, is DSGVTQTPKHLITATGQRVTLRCSPRSGDLSVYWYQQSLDQGLQFLIQYYNGEERAKGNILERFSAQQFPDLHSELNLSSLELGDSALYFCASSVDGGLSTGELFFGEGSRLTVL.

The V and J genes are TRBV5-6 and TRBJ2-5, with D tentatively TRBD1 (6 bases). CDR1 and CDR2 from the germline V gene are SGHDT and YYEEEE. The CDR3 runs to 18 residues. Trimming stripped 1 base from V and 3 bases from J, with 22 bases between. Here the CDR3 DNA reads TGTGCCAGCAGCTTGTTCGGGACATTGGGACATGGGGAAGAGACCCAGTACTTC. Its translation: CASSLFGTLGHGEETQYF.

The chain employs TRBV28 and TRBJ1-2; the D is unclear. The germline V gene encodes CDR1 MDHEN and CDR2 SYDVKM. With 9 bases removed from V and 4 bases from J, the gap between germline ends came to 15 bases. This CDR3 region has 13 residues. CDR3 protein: CASQEPETYGYTF. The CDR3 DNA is TGTGCCAGTCAGGAGCCAGAGACCTATGGCTACACCTTC.

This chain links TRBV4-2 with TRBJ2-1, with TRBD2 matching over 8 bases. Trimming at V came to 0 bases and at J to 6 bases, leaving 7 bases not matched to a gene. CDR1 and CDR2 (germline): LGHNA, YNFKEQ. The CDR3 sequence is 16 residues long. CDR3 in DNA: TGTGCCAGCAGCCAAGATCTCGTAGCGGGGAGCAATGAGCAGTTCTTC. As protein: CASSQDLVAGSNEQFF.

The CDR3 here is CASSSPDRTSNYGYTF. CDR3 nucleotide sequence: TGTGCCAGCAGCTCCCCGGACAGAACCTCTAACTATGGCTACACCTTC. V is TRBV7-2 and J is TRBJ1-2; tentatively, D is TRBD1 (6 bases). The germline V and J ends were trimmed by 4 bases and 0 bases, with 15 bases remaining between them. The CDR3 length is 16 residues. Germline V gene lookup returns CDR1 SGHTA and CDR2 FQGNSA.

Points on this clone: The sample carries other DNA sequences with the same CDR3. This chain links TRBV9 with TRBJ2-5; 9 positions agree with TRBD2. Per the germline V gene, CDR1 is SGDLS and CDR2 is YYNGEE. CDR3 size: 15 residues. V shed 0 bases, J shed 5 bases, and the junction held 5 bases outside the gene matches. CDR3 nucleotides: TGTGCCAGCAGCGTAGAGGGGGCGGGGGGGGAGACCCAGTACTTC. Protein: CASSVEGAGGETQYF.